The 25 T cell receptor beta chains reported below all come from one sample, sequenced in a study of PD-1 blockade in classical Hodgkin lymphoma. Every patient experienced relapse after autologous stem cell transplantation, and brentuximab vedotin exposure varied. Only in-frame clones appear in the TCRdb table, and some are missing; sequencing was by immunoSEQ multiplex PCR. This table holds tens of thousands of clones, about 91% found once. Sequencing used peripheral blood mononuclear cells (PBMCs), obtained before the second cycle of nivolumab. These receptors were taken from a human donor with classical Hodgkin lymphoma.

CDR3 in amino acids: CASSGLADSGANVLTF. Written as DNA, the CDR3 is TGTGCCAGCAGCGGACTAGCTGACTCTGGGGCCAACGTCCTGACTTTC. The chain is built from TRBV9 and TRBJ2-6; 7 positions agree with TRBD2. The germline V gene has CDR1 SGDLS and CDR2 YYNGEE. The CDR3 has 16 residues. Unmatched junction bases numbered 3, after V lost 3 bases and J lost 0 bases. Combining the CDR3 with reference TRBV9 and TRBJ2-6 gives the whole variable domain DSGVTQTPKHLITATGQRVTLRCSPRSGDLSVYWYQQSLDQGLQFLIQYYNGEERAKGNILERFSAQQFPDLHSELNLSSLELGDSALYFCASSGLADSGANVLTFGAGSRLTVL.

V is TRBV18 and J is TRBJ2-5; D possibly corresponds to TRBD1 (6 bases). Germline CDR1 and CDR2: KGHSH and LQKENI. This CDR3 region has 14 residues. V lost 4 bases to trimming and J lost 1 base, with 10 bases between them. The CDR3 nucleotides are TGTGCCAGCTCACTTCAGGGGCTCCAAGAGACCCAGTACTTC. Translation gives CASSLQGLQETQYF.

This chain links TRBV7-3 with TRBJ2-7; 9 bases are shared with TRBD1. The CDR3 is 14 amino acids. The V and J ends lost 5 bases and 4 bases, in that order; junction bases with no gene match: 6. Germline CDR1 reads SGHTA; CDR2 reads FQGTGA. DNA for the CDR3: TGTGCCAGCAGCCGCACAGGGGGCGGGTACGAGCAGTACTTC. This encodes CASSRTGGGYEQYF. The full variable domain, in which reference TRBV7-3 and TRBJ2-7 provide the parts outside the CDR3, is GAGVSQTPSNKVTEKGKYVELRCDPISGHTALYWYRQSLGQGPEFLIYFQGTGAADDSGLPNDRFFAVRPEGSVSTLKIQRTERGDSAVYLCASSRTGGGYEQYFGPGTRLTVT.

J is TRBJ2-7 and V is TRBV7-9, with TRBD2 matching 9 bases. The ends lost 5 bases at V and 4 bases at J; junction bases unmatched: 9. The CDR3 extends over 15 amino acids. The V gene's germline CDR1 is SEHNR and CDR2 FQNEAQ (reference sequence). This CDR3 reads CASSGNSGSWYEQYF. CDR3 in DNA: TGTGCCAGCAGCGGGAATAGCGGGAGTTGGTACGAGCAGTACTTC.

The CDR3 region is CASSPNRGNGYTF. The CDR3 region has the DNA TGTGCCAGCTCACCCAACAGGGGCAACGGCTACACCTTC. V and J are TRBV18 and TRBJ1-2, with TRBD1 matching 7 bases. Germline CDR1 and CDR2: KGHSH and LQKENI. The length of the CDR3 is 13 residues. J lost 8 bases, V lost 3 bases, and 6 bases had no gene match.

The rearrangement joins TRBV6-1 to TRBJ2-7; maybe TRBD1 (6 bases). Trimming cost V 5 bases and J 6 bases, with 14 bases left between them. Per germline, CDR1 MNHNS and CDR2 SASEGT. CDR3 length equals 13 residues. This CDR3 is CASSSPRQAEQYF. The CDR3 DNA is TGTGCCAGCAGTTCCCCTCGACAGGCCGAGCAGTACTTC.

This clone was observed a single time. CDR3 residues: CASSSRETHSPLHF. The CDR3 nucleotides read TGTGCCAGCAGTAGTAGGGAAACTCATTCACCCCTCCACTTT. This chain connects TRBV6-5 to TRBJ1-6; no clear D gene. V lost 5 bases and J lost 8, with 13 bases in between. Per germline, CDR1 MNHEY and CDR2 SVGAGI. The CDR3 sequence is 14 residues long.

The rearrangement uses TRBV27 and TRBJ1-3; TRBD1 is a possible D gene (6 bases). The germline V gene has CDR1 MNHEY and CDR2 SMNVEV (reference sequence). This CDR3 is 14 amino acids long. V was cut by 6 bases and J by 4 bases, with 13 bases left in between. CDR3 protein: CASSSQGPGNTIYF. The CDR3 DNA is TGTGCCAGCAGCTCGCAGGGGCCGGGAAACACCATATATTTT.

The chain has TRBV5-4 and TRBJ2-7, with 7 nucleotides matching TRBD1. V was pared by 5 bases and J by 3 bases, with 8 bases of the junction left unmatched. The germline V gene encodes CDR1 SGHNT and CDR2 YYREEE (reference sequence). The CDR3 contains 14 residues. DNA of the CDR3: TGTGCCAGCAGTTGGACAGGAAGAGGCTACGAGCAGTACTTC. This gives the protein CASSWTGRGYEQYF.

The chain is built from TRBV5-1 and TRBJ2-1; 10 bases map to TRBD2. After removal of 1 base from V and 4 bases from J, the junction contained 5 bases not matched to a gene. This CDR3 region has 16 residues. Germline lookup yields CDR1 SGHRS and CDR2 YFSETQ. CDR3 residues: CASSLTAGGSYNEQFF. Written as DNA, the CDR3 is TGCGCCAGCAGCTTGACAGCGGGAGGGAGTTACAATGAGCAGTTCTTC.

This clone was recorded once. The rearrangement links TRBV25-1 to TRBJ2-5; 9 positions match TRBD2. Looked up from germline, CDR1 is MGHDK and CDR2 is SYGVNS. V was clipped by 4 bases and J by 1 base; unmatched bases: 7. The CDR3 covers 16 residues. The CDR3 DNA follows: TGTGCCAGCAGTGTAGGGGGCGGGGGGGCCCAAGAGACCCAGTACTTC. It encodes CASSVGGGGAQETQYF.

The gene calls are TRBV28 and TRBJ1-2; D remains ambiguous. V was trimmed by 4 bases and J by 4 bases, leaving 4 bases between them. The V gene's germline CDR1 is MDHEN and CDR2 SYDVKM. This CDR3 comprises 11 residues. As DNA, the CDR3 is TGTGCCAGCAGTTCCTTCTATGGCTACACCTTC. Protein product: CASSSFYGYTF.

The chain uses TRBV28 and TRBJ1-4; 8 bases align to TRBD1. Germline CDR1 MDHEN, CDR2 SYDVKM. The CDR3 is 15 residues long. The V gene end was trimmed by 4 bases and the J gene end by 8 bases; junction bases not matched to a gene: 9. The CDR3 loop is CASSSSGQGGEKLFF. Here the CDR3 DNA reads TGTGCCAGCAGTTCCTCTGGACAGGGTGGAGAAAAACTGTTTTTT.

The V call is TRBV11-2, the J call TRBJ2-7; the D gene is possibly TRBD2 (6 bases). Per germline, CDR1 SGHAT and CDR2 FQNNGV. Trimming pared 2 bases from V and 3 bases from J, leaving 11 bases between. The CDR3 loop spans 14 amino acids. DNA of the CDR3: TGTGCCAGCAGCTTATTATCCGGGGGCTACGAGCAGTACTTC. Amino acid sequence: CASSLLSGGYEQYF.

The chain combines TRBV7-8 with TRBJ2-1; TRBD2 aligns across 11 bases. This CDR3 has 17 residues. The trim removed 1 base at V and 10 bases at J, leaving 12 bases unmatched. CDR1 is SGHVS, CDR2 FQNEAQ, per germline. The CDR3: CASSLVPPTSGIGEQFF. DNA for the CDR3: TGTGCCAGCAGCTTAGTCCCCCCGACTAGCGGGATAGGGGAGCAGTTCTTC. The full variable domain, in which reference TRBV7-8 and TRBJ2-1 provide the parts outside the CDR3, is GAGVSQSPRYKVAKRGQDVALRCDPISGHVSLFWYQQALGQGPEFLTYFQNEAQLDKSGLPSDRFFAERPEGSVSTLKIQRTQQEDSAVYLCASSLVPPTSGIGEQFFGPGTRLTVL.

V is TRBV28 and J is TRBJ2-5; D gene unclear. This CDR3 has 12 residues. Per germline, CDR1 MDHEN and CDR2 SYDVKM. V was trimmed by 7 bases and J by 5 bases, leaving 11 bases between them. CDR3 amino acids: CASTTPTETQYF. The CDR3 nucleotides are TGTGCCAGCACGACACCGACGGAGACCCAGTACTTC. The complete variable domain, with remaining parts taken from reference TRBV28 and TRBJ2-5, reads DVKVTQSSRYLVKRTGEKVFLECVQDMDHENMFWYRQDPGLGLRLIYFSYDVKMKEKGDIPEGYSVSREKKERFSLILESASTNQTSMYLCASTTPTETQYFGPGTRLLVL.

The chain has TRBV7-2 and TRBJ2-7, with 7 bases matching TRBD1. With V trimmed by 0 bases and J by 3 bases, 5 bases remained unmatched. This CDR3 region has 15 residues. Germline V lookup: CDR1 SGHTA, CDR2 FQGNSA. CDR3 region: CASSLAPDRDYEQYF. CDR3 coding DNA: TGTGCCAGCAGCTTAGCCCCTGACAGGGACTACGAGCAGTACTTC.

The rearrangement uses TRBV27 and TRBJ1-6; perhaps TRBD1 as D (6 bases). This CDR3 region has 14 residues. The germline CDR1 and CDR2 sequences are MNHEY and SMNVEV (reference sequence). Trimming took off 3 bases at V and 7 bases at J, with 10 bases between the two ends. The CDR3 nucleotides are TGTGCCAGCAGTTTCCGACAGGAAAATTCACCCCTCCACTTT. Residues: CASSFRQENSPLHF.

This clone was observed once. CDR3 DNA sequence: TGTGCCAGCATTTGGACAGGCCCCACCTACGAGCAGTACTTC. This gives the protein CASIWTGPTYEQYF. This chain links TRBV28 with TRBJ2-7, with TRBD1 identical over 7 bases. V trimming: 7 bases; J trimming: 2 bases; junction bases outside the gene matches: 8. This CDR3 is 14 amino acids long. CDR1 and CDR2 (germline): MDHEN, SYDVKM.

This clone appeared once. The chain is built from TRBV18 and TRBJ1-4, with TRBD1 matching over 9 bases. The CDR3 covers 13 residues. In germline, CDR1 is KGHSH, CDR2 LQKENI. The junction had 2 bases not matched to a gene; V was cut back by 5 bases and J by 7 bases. CDR3 amino acids: CASSTTGGEKLFF. Here the CDR3 DNA reads TGTGCCAGCTCAACGACAGGGGGTGAAAAACTGTTTTTT.

The chain combines TRBV19 with TRBJ2-3; TRBD2 might be the D (6 bases). V lost 0 bases to trimming and J lost 0 bases, with 7 bases between them. CDR1 and CDR2 (germline): LNHDA, SQIVND (reference sequence). CDR3 size: 15 residues. The DNA for the CDR3 is TGTGCCAGTAGTATAGATGCGGGGAGCACAGATACGCAGTATTTT. Its translation is CASSIDAGSTDTQYF.

The chain employs TRBV5-6 and TRBJ1-1, with TRBD1 identical over 8 bases. The ends lost 4 bases at V and 7 bases at J; junction bases unmatched: 9. Germline lookup yields CDR1 SGHDT and CDR2 YYEEEE. CDR3 size: 14 residues. CDR3 in amino acids: CASSGWDRPLEAFF. CDR3 DNA: TGTGCCAGCAGCGGATGGGACAGGCCCCTTGAAGCTTTCTTT.

The chain is built from TRBV27 and TRBJ2-1; 10 bases agree with TRBD2. V was pared by 2 bases and J by 10 bases, with 8 bases of the junction left unmatched. The CDR3 is 15 amino acids. The V gene's germline CDR1 is MNHEY and CDR2 SMNVEV (reference sequence). The CDR3 loop is CASSLVGLAPLEQFF. The DNA for the CDR3 is TGTGCCAGCAGTTTAGTGGGACTAGCGCCTCTAGAGCAGTTCTTC.

The chain is built from TRBV28 and TRBJ1-2; TRBD1 matches at 8 bases. CDR3 length equals 14 residues. In germline, CDR1 is MDHEN, CDR2 SYDVKM. Losses at the gene ends were 5 bases for V and 8 bases for J; bases not matched to a gene: 10. The CDR3: CASSPGTGLEGYTF. CDR3 nucleotide sequence: TGTGCCAGCAGTCCAGGGACAGGCTTGGAAGGCTACACCTTC.

A remark on this clone: Its ends do not fully match the called genes, so a read error is possible. The chain uses TRBV4-1 and TRBJ2-1; D not resolved. Per germline, CDR1 MGHRA and CDR2 YSYEKL. CDR3 length equals 11 residues. Here the CDR3 reads CASSQATLLVF. For the CDR3, the DNA is TGCGCCAGCAGCCAAGCCACCCTCCTGGTCTTC.